This is a list of T cell receptor beta chains from one sample in a study of blood T cell repertoires in COVID-19. Profiled with immunoSEQ multiplex PCR; TCRdb holds only in-frame clones, not every one. The sample has under 70,000 clones, over 75% seen once. Sample: peripheral blood. The receptors stem from a man between 60 and 75 years old with acute or convalescent COVID-19. Each CDR3 is given with its conserved first and last residue. D genes are given only for firm matches. Clone size appears in some rows only: once, few, many, or a class for an expanded clone.

cdr3_nt | cdr3_aa | j_call | d_call | cdr3_length | clone_size | v_call
TGCAGCGTTGCGCAGGGGGGCAATCAGCCCCAGCATTTT | CSVAQGGNQPQHF | TRBJ1-5 | TRBD1 | 13 | few | TRBV29-1
TGTGCCATCAGTCTTAGCGGGAGAAGGTATACGCAGTATTTT | CAISLSGRRYTQYF | TRBJ2-3 | TRBD2 | 14 | NA | TRBV10-3
TGCGCCAGCAGCTCACAGGGGTCCTACGAGCAGTACTTC | CASSSQGSYEQYF | TRBJ2-7 | TRBD1 | 13 | NA | TRBV5-1
TGCAGTGCTAGAGTAGCGCCCGAGCAGTTCTTC | CSARVAPEQFF | TRBJ2-1 | NA | 11 | NA | TRBV20-1
TGTGCCAGCAGCCAAACTAGCGGGCATAATGAGCAGTTCTTC | CASSQTSGHNEQFF | TRBJ2-1 | TRBD2 | 14 | once | TRBV11-3
TGCGCCAGCACTGGATGGGGGACAGACAGATCAGGGGCCAACGTCCTGACTTTC | CASTGWGTDRSGANVLTF | TRBJ2-6 | TRBD1 | 18 | NA | TRBV4-1
TGTGCCAGCAGTACCGGGTCCTCTGGAAACACCATATATTTT | CASSTGSSGNTIYF | TRBJ1-3 | NA | 14 | NA | TRBV6-5
TGTGCCAGCAGCCAAGATCCTCGTTATTACAATGAGCAGTTCTTC | CASSQDPRYYNEQFF | TRBJ2-1 | NA | 15 | NA | TRBV3-1/TRBV3-2
TGTGCCAGCAGGAATACAGGGACGGGGACCCAGTACTTC | CASRNTGTGTQYF | TRBJ2-5 | NA | 13 | NA | TRBV7-2
TGTGCCAGTAGTATAGGGGCCGGATACAATGAGCAGTTCTTC | CASSIGAGYNEQFF | TRBJ2-1 | NA | 14 | NA | TRBV19
TGTGCCAGGGGCGCAGGGGGCTGCTACGAGCAGTACTTC | CARGAGGCYEQYF | TRBJ2-7 | TRBD1 | 13 | once | TRBV9
TGTGCCAGCAGTTTGATACCGGGACTTGGAAGCACAGATACGCAGTATTTT | CASSLIPGLGSTDTQYF | TRBJ2-3 | NA | 17 | NA | TRBV28
TGTGCCAGCAGCTCAACAGCTGCAGATACGCAGTATTTT | CASSSTAADTQYF | TRBJ2-3 | NA | 13 | NA | TRBV13
TGTGCCAGCAGCTTAGCGGGGGCTAGCGGGGGGTACGAGCAGTACTTC | CASSLAGASGGYEQYF | TRBJ2-7 | TRBD2 | 16 | NA | TRBV7-8
TGTGCCAGCAGTTACGCTGAGTTGCGGCACCGGGGAGCTGTTTTT | CASSYAELRHRGAVF | TRBJ2-2 | NA | 15 | NA | TRBV6-7
TGTGCCAGCAGCTTAGTTGGCAGAAACAATCAGCCCCAGCATTTT | CASSLVGRNNQPQHF | TRBJ1-5 | NA | 15 | NA | TRBV7-2
TGTGCCAGTAGTATTGGCAATCCTAATCAGCCCCAGCATTTT | CASSIGNPNQPQHF | TRBJ1-5 | NA | 14 | few | TRBV19
TGCAGCGTTGTACAGGGGGCTGGAAACACCATATATTTT | CSVVQGAGNTIYF | TRBJ1-3 | TRBD1 | 13 | once | TRBV29-1